A selection of T cell receptor beta chains follows, all from one sample in a study of OX40 agonist ivuxolimab in advanced cancers. The data were produced by immunoSEQ multiplex PCR, yet TCRdb's version contains in-frame clones alone and is incomplete. The repertoire holds more than 45,000 clones, with approximately 94% as singletons. The sequencing here drew on CD4+ or CD8+ T cells sorted from blood, taken in a trial of the OX40 agonist ivuxolimab. The receptors shown here come from an adult with an advanced solid tumor such as melanoma, head and neck, liver or kidney cancer. Both conserved end residues are part of each CDR3. A D gene is named only where the DNA matches it firmly. The size of a clone is reported for some rows only, either as once, few or many, or as a class for expanded clones.

v_call: TRBV6-1
j_call: TRBJ2-7
clone_size: .
d_call: .
cdr3_nt: TGTGCCAGCAGTGAGCGGAACGCCGCCTACGAGCAGTACTTC
cdr3_aa: CASSERNAAYEQYF

v_call: TRBV28
j_call: TRBJ2-1
clone_size: .
d_call: .
cdr3_nt: TGTGCCAGCAGTTTTGCAGGGGGGGGAAATGAGCAGTTCTTC
cdr3_aa: CASSFAGGGNEQFF

v_call: TRBV28
j_call: TRBJ2-7
clone_size: .
d_call: .
cdr3_nt: TGTGCCAGCAGTTTTGAGGGGAATAGTTGGTACGAGCAGTACTTC
cdr3_aa: CASSFEGNSWYEQYF

v_call: TRBV4-2
j_call: TRBJ1-4
clone_size: .
d_call: .
cdr3_nt: TGTGCCAGCAGCCAAGTAGAAGGTCAGCATAATGAAAAACTGTTTTTT
cdr3_aa: CASSQVEGQHNEKLFF

v_call: TRBV4-2
j_call: TRBJ2-3
clone_size: .
d_call: TRBD2
cdr3_nt: TGTGCCAGCAGCCACGGGACTAGCGGGGGACAAACAGATACGCAGTATTTT
cdr3_aa: CASSHGTSGGQTDTQYF

v_call: TRBV18
j_call: TRBJ2-1
clone_size: .
d_call: .
cdr3_nt: TGTGCCAGCTCACCCTACGGGAGCTCCTACAATGAGCAGTTCTTC
cdr3_aa: CASSPYGSSYNEQFF

v_call: TRBV19
j_call: TRBJ1-1
clone_size: .
d_call: .
cdr3_nt: TGTGCCAGTAGTGACCCGAGGTACACTGAAGCTTTCTTT
cdr3_aa: CASSDPRYTEAFF

v_call: TRBV7-9
j_call: TRBJ1-1
clone_size: .
d_call: .
cdr3_nt: TGTGCCAGCAGCGGAGTGAACACTGAAGCTTTCTTT
cdr3_aa: CASSGVNTEAFF

v_call: TRBV27
j_call: TRBJ2-7
clone_size: .
d_call: .
cdr3_nt: TGTGCCAGCAGTTTAAGAGGGGGGGACTACTACGAGCAGTACTTC
cdr3_aa: CASSLRGGDYYEQYF

v_call: TRBV7-3
j_call: TRBJ2-3
clone_size: .
d_call: TRBD2
cdr3_nt: TGTGCCAGCAGCTTAAGCGGGGGTAGCACAGATACGCAGTATTTT
cdr3_aa: CASSLSGGSTDTQYF

v_call: TRBV2
j_call: TRBJ2-5
clone_size: once
d_call: .
cdr3_nt: TGTGCCCGGCTGAGTGCATCGGGCCAAGAGACCCAGTACTTC
cdr3_aa: CARLSASGQETQYF

v_call: TRBV4-1
j_call: TRBJ1-6
clone_size: .
d_call: .
cdr3_nt: TGCGCCAGCAGCCCTGACAGCCTTAACTATAATTCACCCCTCCACTTT
cdr3_aa: CASSPDSLNYNSPLHF

v_call: TRBV2
j_call: TRBJ2-7
clone_size: .
d_call: TRBD1
cdr3_nt: TGTGCCAGCAACTACAGGGGTGAGTCCTACGAGCAGTACTTC
cdr3_aa: CASNYRGESYEQYF

v_call: TRBV6-5
j_call: TRBJ2-7
clone_size: .
d_call: .
cdr3_nt: TGTGCCAGCAGTTACGGCTTAACCTACGAGCAGTACTTC
cdr3_aa: CASSYGLTYEQYF

v_call: TRBV19
j_call: TRBJ2-3
clone_size: .
d_call: TRBD2
cdr3_nt: TGTGCCAGTAGTATGCTCCTAGCGGTTCTCACAGATACGCAGTATTTT
cdr3_aa: CASSMLLAVLTDTQYF

v_call: TRBV11-2
j_call: TRBJ2-4
clone_size: .
d_call: TRBD1
cdr3_nt: TGTGCCAGCAGCTTCCGGGACAGGGAAAACATTCAGTACTTC
cdr3_aa: CASSFRDRENIQYF

v_call: TRBV19
j_call: TRBJ2-4
clone_size: .
d_call: .
cdr3_nt: TGTGCCAGTAGCCCTGGTGGGCTAGCCAAAAACATTCAGTACTTC
cdr3_aa: CASSPGGLAKNIQYF

v_call: TRBV27
j_call: TRBJ1-2
clone_size: .
d_call: .
cdr3_nt: TGTGCCAGCAGTTTCACCTCAAACTATGGCTACACCTTC
cdr3_aa: CASSFTSNYGYTF

v_call: TRBV30
j_call: TRBJ1-6
clone_size: once
d_call: .
cdr3_nt: TGTGCCTGGAGTGTCTTGGACGTCACCTATAATTCACCCCTCCACTTT
cdr3_aa: CAWSVLDVTYNSPLHF

v_call: TRBV27
j_call: TRBJ2-7
clone_size: .
d_call: .
cdr3_nt: TGTGCCAGCAGTTTATCCTTCCCCTCCTACGAGCAGTACTTC
cdr3_aa: CASSLSFPSYEQYF

v_call: TRBV27
j_call: TRBJ2-7
clone_size: .
d_call: .
cdr3_nt: TGTGCCAGCAGTTTGACGAGCACCTACGAGCAGTACTTC
cdr3_aa: CASSLTSTYEQYF

v_call: TRBV2
j_call: TRBJ2-7
clone_size: .
d_call: .
cdr3_nt: TGTGCCAGCAGCCAAAATGGGGGCGCCCCCTACGAGCAGTACTTC
cdr3_aa: CASSQNGGAPYEQYF

v_call: TRBV27
j_call: TRBJ1-2
clone_size: .
d_call: .
cdr3_nt: TGTGCCACCTCTCTCTCCGGGGTTTATGGCTACACCTTC
cdr3_aa: CATSLSGVYGYTF

v_call: TRBV4-3
j_call: TRBJ2-3
clone_size: .
d_call: .
cdr3_nt: TGCGCCAGCAGCCAAGATCACGGAGAGGGGGATACGCAGTATTTT
cdr3_aa: CASSQDHGEGDTQYF

v_call: TRBV5-4
j_call: TRBJ2-4
clone_size: .
d_call: .
cdr3_nt: TGTGCCAGCAGCTCCAGGGGTAGCGGGGCCAAAAACATTCAGTACTTC
cdr3_aa: CASSSRGSGAKNIQYF

v_call: TRBV6-5
j_call: TRBJ2-7
clone_size: .
d_call: TRBD2
cdr3_nt: TGTGCCAGCAGCGGGGGGAGGGCCTACGAGCAGTACTTC
cdr3_aa: CASSGGRAYEQYF